This entry features one T cell receptor (beta chain) sequence. These data come from a study of T-cell reconstitution after alpha-beta-depleted transplantation in children. Germline-derived CDR1 and CDR2 are MNHEY and SMNVEV (reference sequence). The CDR3 has 15 residues. V was clipped by 5 bases and J by 5 bases; unmatched bases: 4. The TCRbeta library incorporated unique molecular identifiers. TCRdb used MiXCR to reprocess the PCR reads, holding one entry per CDR3 protein. Found here are roughly 570,000 distinct CDR3 sequences, 27% of them singletons; the top ten hold about 35%. This sequence joins TRBV27 and TRBJ2-1; TRBD2 matches at 12 bases. This sequence was found in a boy under two years old with Wiskott-Aldrich syndrome, due to receive a stem cell transplant. The specimen was PBMCs, collected before TCRalphabeta/CD19-depleted stem cell transplant. Here the CDR3 DNA reads TGTGCCAGCAGTCGAAGGACTAGCGGGGACAATGAGCAGTTCTTC. Amino acids: CASSRRTSGDNEQFF.